The present TCR beta chain was sequenced within a study of sequential checkpoint blockade in melanoma. At the level of the study: Matched biopsies came pretreatment and at week 13 for some 21 patients. Study-wide results and caveats: For nivolumab-first patients, baseline tumor clonality was associated with response.

Treatment indicated: randomized to nivolumab then ipilimumab (arm A) or the reverse (arm B). Patients had received no earlier DNA-damaging chemotherapy. Sequencing was performed with immunoSEQ multiplex PCR; in TCRdb, only in-frame clones are kept and a portion is missing. The sample includes 2,000 or so clones, 20% to 25% seen only once; the top ten take 12%. The CDR3 length is 13 residues. The V end lost 6 bases, the J end lost 4 bases, and 12 bases lay between the germline ends. Concerning this clone itself: No antigen is known for it.

The source is a human donor with melanoma. Sequencing used tumor tissue (inferred from file names), obtained from a patient given nivolumab and ipilimumab in sequence. The rearrangement links TRBV23-1 to TRBJ2-5; D is unclear. TRBV23-1 is recorded as an ORF, its role being uncertain. CDR3 bases: TGCGCCAGCAGCTTAAACGTGGGAGAGACCCAGTACTTC. Translating it yields CASSLNVGETQYF.